Following are 9 T cell receptor beta chains from one sample sequenced in a study of human CD8 memory T cell subsets. TCR beta libraries were made by UMI-labeled 5' RACE. One entry per CDR3 protein, without DNA, is what TCRdb gives after re-calling the 5' RACE reads. The sample's table shows several thousand distinct CDR3 sequences. Material: CD8+ T cells from PBMCs. Every receptor here comes from a human donor in good health.

The chain couples TRBV5-1 to TRBJ1-3. The CDR3 sequence is 15 residues long. CDR1 is SGHRS, CDR2 YFSETQ, per germline. CDR3: CASSLADSSGNTIYF. Supplemented by reference TRBV5-1 and TRBJ1-3, the full variable domain reads KAGVTQTPRYLIKTRGQQVTLSCSPISGHRSVSWYQQTPGQGLQFLFEYFSETQRNKGNFPGRFSGRQFSNSRSEMNVSTLELGDSALYLCASSLADSSGNTIYFGEGSWLTVV.

By frequency, this clonotype registers large. This chain joins TRBV3-1 and TRBJ2-1. The CDR3 runs to 15 residues. Germline V lookup: CDR1 LGHDT, CDR2 YNNKEL (reference sequence). CDR3 in amino acids: CASSQDLYGLYEQFF.

This chain connects TRBV15 to TRBJ2-1; TCRdb names TRBD2, which stays unverified in the absence of DNA. From germline, CDR1 is LNHNV and CDR2 YYDKDF (reference sequence). CDR3 length: 12 amino acids. Here the CDR3 reads CATSRGSGGQFF.

This chain links TRBV4-1 with TRBJ1-5. This CDR3 has 15 residues. Germline V gives CDR1 MGHRA, CDR2 YSYEKL. The chain's CDR3 is CASSQDPLSNQPQHF.

The gene calls are TRBV7-2 and TRBJ1-1. The CDR3 runs 15 residues. The germline V gene encodes CDR1 SGHTA and CDR2 FQGNSA. The CDR3 loop is CASREEGGERTEAFF. The full variable domain, completed using reference TRBV7-2 and TRBJ1-1, is GAGVSQSPSNKVTEKGKDVELRCDPISGHTALYWYRQSLGQGLEFLIYFQGNSAPDKSGLPSDRFSAERTGGSVSTLTIQRTQQEDSAVYLCASREEGGERTEAFFGQGTRLTVV.

V usage is TRBV20-1 and J usage is TRBJ2-7; with no DNA, the TCRdb D assignment of TRBD2 cannot be verified. Germline V gene data show CDR1 as DFQATT and CDR2 as SNEGSKA (reference sequence). This CDR3 spans 14 amino acids. The CDR3 protein is CSARGLAGVGEQYF.

The chain has TRBV24-1 and TRBJ1-1; the TRBD1 assignment by TCRdb is unverifiable without DNA. Germline CDR1 reads KGHDR; CDR2 reads SFDVKD. This CDR3 is built from 14 residues. CDR3 sequence reads: CATGMGQAHTEAFF.

The V call is TRBV24-1, the J call TRBJ1-1; the D gene TCRdb calls, TRBD1, cannot be checked with no DNA. CDR1 is KGHDR, CDR2 SFDVKD, per germline. This CDR3 is built from 13 residues. The CDR3 region is CATSDRDGKPAFF.

The chain employs TRBV4-2 and TRBJ1-2. Germline lookup yields CDR1 LGHNA and CDR2 YNFKEQ. The CDR3 is made up of 15 amino acids. The CDR3 here is CASSQGLTVSYGYTF.